Below are 10 T cell receptor beta chains sequenced from a single sample in a study of STAT5B mutations in CD4+ large granular lymphocyte leukemia. Assay used: immunoSEQ multiplex PCR; TCRdb lists only in-frame clones, some missing. The sample carries roughly 30,000 clones, around 85% recorded once. The sequencing input was CD4+ T cells from blood buffy coats. All receptors derive from a human donor in good health.

The chain is built from TRBV11-2 and TRBJ2-3; D remains unclear. Germline CDR1 SGHAT, CDR2 FQNNGV. Trimming removed 2 bases at V and 4 bases at J, with 7 bases between. This CDR3 contains 13 residues. The CDR3 loop is CASSLLGADTQYF. The CDR3 DNA reads TGTGCCAGCAGCTTATTGGGTGCAGATACGCAGTATTTT.

The chain has TRBV20-1 and TRBJ2-3, with D possibly TRBD2 on 5 matching bases. This CDR3 contains 11 residues. V was pared by 3 bases and J by 11 bases, with 12 bases between. Germline V gene sequence: CDR1 DFQATT, CDR2 SNEGSKA (reference sequence). The CDR3, as DNA: TGCAGTGCTAGTCCGGCCCGGGGGCAGTATTTT. Translating it yields CSASPARGQYF.

This clone was seen only a few times. The chain uses TRBV7-3 and TRBJ2-3, with 7 bases matching TRBD1. This CDR3 is 18 amino acids long. The germline CDR1 and CDR2 sequences are SGHTA and FQGTGA. Trimming cost V 5 bases and J 3 bases; bases outside gene matches: 17. CDR3 bases: TGTGCCAGCAGCCCGGGACACTACAGGGGCGGAAGGACAGATACGCAGTATTTT. Protein product: CASSPGHYRGGRTDTQYF. Full variable domain (remainder filled in from reference TRBV7-3 and TRBJ2-3): GAGVSQTPSNKVTEKGKYVELRCDPISGHTALYWYRQSLGQGPEFLIYFQGTGAADDSGLPNDRFFAVRPEGSVSTLKIQRTERGDSAVYLCASSPGHYRGGRTDTQYFGPGTRLTVL.

A single count supports this clone. V usage is TRBV2 and J usage is TRBJ1-3, with D unclear. V gave up 9 bases and J gave up 4 bases, with 13 bases separating them. The CDR3 length is 13 residues. The germline CDR1 and CDR2 sequences are SNHLY and FYNNEI. CDR3: CARRVSAGNTIYF. The CDR3 nucleotides are TGTGCCAGGAGAGTGTCTGCGGGAAACACCATATATTTT.

This rearrangement joins TRBV7-8 to TRBJ2-2; the match to TRBD1 covers 7 bases. The V segment lost 0 bases and the J segment 1 base; nucleotides outside the gene matches: 2. CDR1 SGHVS and CDR2 FQNEAQ come from the germline V gene. The CDR3 sequence is 16 residues long. The CDR3: CASSLAGQLNTGELFF. The CDR3 DNA sequence: TGTGCCAGCAGCTTAGCGGGACAGCTGAACACCGGGGAGCTGTTTTTT.

The chain joins TRBV4-3 to TRBJ2-1; D call uncertain. With 0 bases removed from V and 7 bases from J, the gap between germline ends came to 10 bases. The CDR3 has 14 amino acids. Germline-derived CDR1 and CDR2 are LGHNA and YSLEER. CDR3 in amino acids: CASSQEFVTNEQFF. In DNA form, the CDR3 reads TGCGCCAGCAGCCAAGAATTCGTGACTAATGAGCAGTTCTTC.

The gene calls are TRBV5-1 and TRBJ2-3, with D tentatively TRBD2 (5 bases). Germline assignment: CDR1 SGHRS and CDR2 YFSETQ. The germline V and J ends were trimmed by 1 base and 2 bases, with 11 bases remaining between them. This CDR3 has 15 residues. CDR3 region: CASSLTAGYTDTQYF. The CDR3 nucleotides are TGCGCCAGCAGCTTGACGGCGGGTTACACAGATACGCAGTATTTT. The full variable domain, completed using reference TRBV5-1 and TRBJ2-3, is KAGVTQTPRYLIKTRGQQVTLSCSPISGHRSVSWYQQTPGQGLQFLFEYFSETQRNKGNFPGRFSGRQFSNSRSEMNVSTLELGDSALYLCASSLTAGYTDTQYFGPGTRLTVL.

The chain employs TRBV7-9 and TRBJ1-3; D not resolved. V dropped 5 bases and J dropped 4 bases, with 21 bases sitting between them. Germline V lookup: CDR1 SEHNR, CDR2 FQNEAQ (reference sequence). The CDR3 covers 17 residues. As DNA, the CDR3 is TGTGCCAGCAGCAGAACCTCAACACCCGGTAGGGGAAACACCATATATTTT. Protein sequence: CASSRTSTPGRGNTIYF.

This clone was observed a single time. The rearrangement joins TRBV9 to TRBJ2-5; the D call may be TRBD1 or TRBD2 (6 bases each). CDR3 length: 13 residues. Trimming took off 0 bases at V and 4 bases at J, with 7 bases between the two ends. Per the germline V gene, CDR1 is SGDLS and CDR2 is YYNGEE. As DNA, the CDR3 is TGTGCCAGCAGCGTAGGGGGGGCAGAGACCCAGTACTTC. Protein sequence: CASSVGGAETQYF.

This chain connects TRBV4-1 to TRBJ1-3; D is uncertain. The length of the CDR3 is 14 residues. Germline CDR1 MGHRA, CDR2 YSYEKL. V gave up 1 base and J gave up 1 base, with 5 bases separating them. CDR3: CASSQGESGNTIYF. DNA of the CDR3: TGCGCCAGCAGCCAAGGCGAATCTGGAAACACCATATATTTT.